This TCR beta chain was sequenced during a study of T cells in Graves' hyperthyroidism and ophthalmopathy. Study overall: The authors collected peripheral blood at initial diagnosis, before any treatment.

Researchers amplified the TCR beta CDR3 regions from RNA transcripts. TCR CDR3 underwent first-round RT-PCR with the HTBI primer set. TCRdb used MiXCR to reprocess the multiplex PCR reads, holding one entry per CDR3 protein. The sample lists 400,000 to 600,000 distinct CDR3 sequences; around 16% were seen once. The CDR3 loop spans 16 amino acids. V gave up 3 bases and J gave up 3 bases, with 17 bases separating them. CDR1 and CDR2 (germline): MDHEN, SYDVKM. Reasons for excluding patients were uncontrolled infection, other autoimmune disease, pregnancy or lactation. Diagnoses were established using clinical symptoms, serum thyroxine and TRAb, thyroid ultrasound and orbital computed tomography. The PBMCs had their origin in 10 ml of fresh peripheral blood.

The receptor comes from a woman aged 25-40 years with Graves' ophthalmopathy. The chain is built from TRBV28 and TRBJ1-1; possible D gene TRBD1, 5 bases. Sequencing input: blood. The CDR3 protein is CASSFFRVQRDTEAFF. The CDR3 DNA reads as TGTGCCAGCAGTTTCTTCAGGGTCCAGAGAGACACTGAAGCTTTCTTT. The entire variable domain, with the rest obtained from reference TRBV28 and TRBJ1-1, is as follows: DVKVTQSSRYLVKRTGEKVFLECVQDMDHENMFWYRQDPGLGLRLIYFSYDVKMKEKGDIPEGYSVSREKKERFSLILESASTNQTSMYLCASSFFRVQRDTEAFFGQGTRLTVV.